Below are 7 T cell receptor beta chains sequenced from a single sample in a study of cytotoxic CD8 clonotypes in ibrutinib-treated CLL. Repertoires were generated with immunoSEQ multiplex PCR, while TCRdb's copy carries only in-frame clones and drops some. The sample yields 190,000 or so clones, approximately 72% seen once. The source material was PBMCs, sampled after 24 months of ibrutinib treatment. The receptor source for this set is a human donor with chronic lymphocytic leukemia.

V is TRBV4-3 and J is TRBJ2-3; D not resolved. Looked up from germline, CDR1 is LGHNA and CDR2 is YSLEER. The CDR3 runs 19 residues. Trimming left V 1 base short and J 0 bases short, with 20 bases between. For the CDR3, the DNA is TGCGCCAGCAGCCAAGGTCCCTCAGGACCGGCCAGGAGCACAGATACGCAGTATTTT. It encodes CASSQGPSGPARSTDTQYF.

Only one count was recorded for this clone. V and J are TRBV5-6 and TRBJ2-1; 7 bases agree with TRBD2. The CDR3 sequence is 16 residues long. V lost 2 bases, J lost 4 bases, and 9 bases stayed unmatched. In germline, CDR1 is SGHDT, CDR2 YYEEEE. CDR3 nucleotide sequence: TGTGCCAGCAGCTTCCCGCCGGCTAGCGGTTACAATGAGCAGTTCTTC. Translating gives CASSFPPASGYNEQFF.

This chain connects TRBV19 to TRBJ2-1; D might be TRBD1 or TRBD2, each matching 6 bases. This CDR3 contains 17 residues. Germline lookup yields CDR1 LNHDA and CDR2 SQIVND (reference sequence). Trimming took off 2 bases at V and 6 bases at J, with 20 bases between the two ends. The CDR3 bases are TGTGCCAGTAGTATAAGGGGGGTGGGTCACGTCGGCAATGAGCAGTTCTTC. Protein sequence: CASSIRGVGHVGNEQFF.

This chain uses TRBV2 with TRBJ2-7; a possible D gene is TRBD2 (6 bases). Germline CDR1 SNHLY, CDR2 FYNNEI. CDR3 length equals 14 residues. Trimming pared 5 bases from V and 2 bases from J, leaving 13 bases between. CDR3 loop: CASSRAGSAYEQYF. The CDR3 DNA follows: TGTGCCAGCAGTCGGGCGGGATCCGCCTACGAGCAGTACTTC.

The V and J genes are TRBV15 and TRBJ2-2; D remains ambiguous. The length of the CDR3 is 14 residues. Between the trimmed V and J ends, which lost 0 bases and 8 bases, there was a span of 10 bases. Looked up from germline, CDR1 is LNHNV and CDR2 is YYDKDF (reference sequence). The CDR3 DNA sequence: TGTGCCACCAGCAGAGATCCGGTTTCGGGGGAGCTGTTTTTT. This gives the protein CATSRDPVSGELFF.

This chain connects TRBV29-1 to TRBJ1-1; 7 nucleotides line up with TRBD1. With V trimmed by 3 bases and J by 11 bases, 15 bases remained unmatched. Germline assignment: CDR1 SQVTM and CDR2 ANQGSEA. This CDR3 is 14 amino acids long. The CDR3 DNA reads TGCAGCGTTGAGTTGATCCAGCAAGGGGGCCCGGCTTTCTTT. This encodes CSVELIQQGGPAFF.

The chain links TRBV4-2 to TRBJ2-7, with 9 nucleotides matching TRBD2. This CDR3 region has 16 residues. Germline V CDR1 and CDR2: LGHNA, YNFKEQ. J gave up 0 bases and V 0 bases, and 3 bases lay outside the gene matches. In nucleotides, the CDR3 is TGTGCCAGCAGCCAAGAAGGACTAGCGCGCTCCTACGAGCAGTACTTC. It is translated as CASSQEGLARSYEQYF.